Here is one T cell receptor beta chain with its context. Its specificity is not known. TCRdb processed the 5' RACE reads anew with MiXCR; each CDR3 protein has one entry. The table includes around 400,000 distinct CDR3 sequences, 11% detected once. This sample stems from a study of T cells after yellow fever vaccination. The CDR3 sequence is 15 residues long. Notes on the study in general: Sorted repertoires could include abundant contaminating clonotypes from bulk cells.

This specimen was PBMCs, taken on the day of the first yellow fever vaccination. The origin of this receptor is a man aged 18 to 35 who received the YFV17D yellow fever vaccine. The rearrangement joins TRBV21-1 to TRBJ1-1; TRBD1 is taken as the D call from the table, unchecked against the DNA. TRBV21-1 constitutes a pseudogene. The CDR3 is CASSSPGQGCTEAFF. The CDR3 coding sequence is TGTGCCAGCAGCTCCCCGGGACAGGGTTGCACTGAAGCTTTCTTT.